These 2 T cell receptor beta chains share one sample of origin, sequenced in a study of blood T cell repertoires in COVID-19. Only in-frame clones appear in the TCRdb table, and some are missing; sequencing was by immunoSEQ multiplex PCR. Of 290,000 or so clones listed, just over 90% were seen once; the top ten hold about 2.2%. The sample consisted of peripheral blood. The receptors shown here come from a woman aged 25 to 45 with COVID-19, enrolled during active disease.

The rearrangement joins TRBV11-3 to TRBJ2-3, with TRBD1 as a possible D gene (6 bases). From germline, CDR1 is SGHNT and CDR2 YENEEA. Trimming stripped 5 bases from V and 3 bases from J, with 9 bases between. The CDR3 consists of 13 residues. The CDR3 reads CASSVQGTDTQYF. For the CDR3, the DNA is TGTGCCAGCAGCGTACAGGGTACAGATACGCAGTATTTT.

The rearrangement links TRBV3-1 (or the pseudogene TRBV3-2) to TRBJ1-5; 8 bases match TRBD1. There are 15 residues in the CDR3. Germline-derived CDR1 and CDR2 are LGHDT and YNNKEL (reference sequence). V shed 4 bases, J shed 5 bases, and the junction held 7 bases outside the gene matches. In DNA, the CDR3 is TGTGCCAGCAGCCCCAGGGGGCGAATCGATCAGCCCCAGCATTTT. It encodes CASSPRGRIDQPQHF.